This T cell receptor beta chain was obtained from a study of T cell responses to AZD1222 COVID-19 vaccine. Study-level background: Pooling covered second doses at about 4 or about 12 weeks.

The germline V gene encodes CDR1 MNHEY and CDR2 SMNVEV (reference sequence). The CDR3 length is 14 residues. Trimming cost V 0 bases and J 3 bases; bases outside gene matches: 2. Study-wide findings and caveats: Increased Spike-specific TCR breadth and depth were observed after two AZD1222 doses. Donors, mostly white British, included more females; clonal diversity was possibly underestimated. Only six individuals given AZD1222 were seropositive at baseline.

With respect to this clone: Antigen specificity is unknown.

Only in-frame clones appear in the TCRdb table, and some are missing; sequencing was by immunoSEQ multiplex PCR. The data hold some 120,000 clones, with approximately 91% observed a single time. This receptor was taken from an adult in good health. The source was peripheral blood, collected on day 0 of AZD1222 vaccination. The rearrangement joins TRBV27 to TRBJ2-7; 7 bases line up with TRBD1. In DNA, the CDR3 is TGTGCCAGCAGTTTATCTCAGGGGGTCTACGAGCAGTACTTC. This codes for CASSLSQGVYEQYF.